This T cell receptor (beta chain) was obtained from a study of human T cells and chemical hapten exposure. In the study overall: Patients additionally received therapeutic doses of diphenylcyclopropenone on the scalp once a week, and this continued throughout the roughly 26-week study. DPC (0.01%) was patch tested on the upper back and read at 6 days. Points from the study as a whole: Significantly greater numbers of large CDR3 similarity clusters came from expanded TCRs than from controls.

Specified time point: patch test 3, about 24 weeks after DPC sensitization. The treatment is: therapeutic diphenylcyclopropenone sensitization with weekly scalp DPC. TCRdb re-called the RACE reads through MiXCR, storing one row per CDR3 protein. Of 70,000 or so distinct CDR3 sequences listed, 11% are singletons. The V and J ends lost 6 bases and 3 bases respectively, with 17 bases between them. The CDR3 runs to 15 residues. Per the germline V gene, CDR1 is SGHAT and CDR2 is FQNNGV. This clonotype occurred many times. Its antigen is unknown. This TCR was sampled from a woman in her forties or fifties with alopecia areata. Some clones in this sample may be carry-over from other donors' samples. The chain recombines TRBV11-2 with TRBJ2-5, with D possibly being TRBD2 (6 bases). This sample comprised whole blood, obtained in connection with sensitization to the hapten diphenylcyclopropenone (DPC). CDR3: CASRGFREVEETQYF. The CDR3 DNA follows: TGTGCCAGCAGGGGGTTCAGGGAGGTGGAAGAGACCCAGTACTTC.